One sample yielded the 6 T cell receptor beta chains listed below, sequenced in a study of PD-1 blockade in classical Hodgkin lymphoma. In every patient, relapse followed autologous stem cell transplantation, while exposure to brentuximab vedotin differed. Sequencing used immunoSEQ multiplex PCR; TCRdb keeps in-frame clones, though not all of them. The sample yields under 30,000 clones, around 82% seen once. Sequenced here: peripheral blood mononuclear cells (PBMCs), sampled before the second cycle of nivolumab. These receptors all come from a human donor with classical Hodgkin lymphoma.

The chain carries TRBV5-6 and TRBJ1-5; D is unclear. Germline V gives CDR1 SGHDT, CDR2 YYEEEE. V was clipped by 1 base and J by 6 bases, with 5 bases between them. The CDR3 runs to 12 residues. CDR3 protein: CASSLSSQPQHF. The CDR3 DNA sequence: TGTGCCAGCAGCTTGTCGAGTCAGCCCCAGCATTTT.

V gene TRBV5-4 combines with J gene TRBJ2-5; the D call may be TRBD1 or TRBD2 (6 bases each). Trimming took off 0 bases at V and 7 bases at J, with 16 bases between the two ends. The germline V gene encodes CDR1 SGHNT and CDR2 YYREEE (reference sequence). This CDR3 has 15 residues. The CDR3 here is CASSLGGRGGGTQYF. The CDR3 bases are TGTGCCAGCAGCTTGGGAGGCAGGGGAGGTGGGACCCAGTACTTC. The complete variable domain, with remaining parts taken from reference TRBV5-4 and TRBJ2-5, reads ETGVTQSPTHLIKTRGQQVTLRCSSQSGHNTVSWYQQALGQGPQFIFQYYREEENGRGNFPPRFSGLQFPNYSSELNVNALELDDSALYLCASSLGGRGGGTQYFGPGTRLLVL.

V gene TRBV7-2 combines with J gene TRBJ2-3; D possibly corresponds to TRBD1 (5 bases). From germline, CDR1 is SGHTA and CDR2 FQGNSA. V dropped 1 base and J dropped 5 bases, with 10 bases sitting between them. This CDR3 spans 14 amino acids. CDR3 nucleotide sequence: TGTGCCAGCAGCTTAGTTGGGGCAGGAGATACGCAGTATTTT. Protein: CASSLVGAGDTQYF.

The gene calls are TRBV27 and TRBJ2-7, with 7 bases matching TRBD2. J gave up 3 bases and V 1 base, and 6 bases lay outside the gene matches. The CDR3 consists of 15 residues. Germline CDR1 reads MNHEY; CDR2 reads SMNVEV (reference sequence). In DNA form, the CDR3 reads TGTGCCAGCAGTTTATTCCCTACGGGGGGCTACGAGCAGTACTTC. Amino acids: CASSLFPTGGYEQYF.

This chain uses TRBV5-4 with TRBJ2-2, with unresolved D. There are 15 residues in the CDR3. Between the trimmed V and J ends, which lost 0 bases and 2 bases, there was a span of 8 bases. CDR1 and CDR2 from the germline V gene are SGHNT and YYREEE (reference sequence). The CDR3 sequence: CASSLVAANTGELFF. The DNA for the CDR3 is TGTGCCAGCAGCTTGGTAGCAGCTAACACCGGGGAGCTGTTTTTT.

V gene TRBV27 combines with J gene TRBJ2-1; possibly TRBD2 for D (6 bases). CDR1 is MNHEY, CDR2 SMNVEV, per germline (reference sequence). V lost 3 bases, J lost 5 bases, and 14 bases lay in between. CDR3 length equals 15 residues. CDR3 region: CASSLLRLVDNEQFF. The CDR3 region has the DNA TGTGCCAGCAGTTTGCTGAGACTAGTCGACAATGAGCAGTTCTTC.